Following are 15 T cell receptor beta chains from one sample sequenced in a study of blood T cell repertoires in COVID-19. Profiled with immunoSEQ multiplex PCR; TCRdb holds only in-frame clones, not every one. The sample records 150,000 to 200,000 clones, 80% to 90% being singletons. The specimen was peripheral blood. The receptor set was obtained from a man aged 55 to 70 with acute or convalescent COVID-19.

The V call is TRBV28, the J call TRBJ1-2; D is possibly TRBD1 (5 bases). Germline V gene data show CDR1 as MDHEN and CDR2 as SYDVKM. CDR3 length: 15 amino acids. Trimming pared 8 bases from V and 6 bases from J, leaving 22 bases between. The CDR3: CASHLGGQGRHGYTF. The CDR3 nucleotides read TGTGCCAGCCATTTGGGGGGTCAGGGTCGTCATGGCTACACCTTC.

As to this clone: Other DNA sequences in this specimen translate into the identical CDR3. The chain recombines TRBV7-3 with TRBJ2-2; D not resolved. This CDR3 has 13 residues. Trimming stripped 1 base from V and 6 bases from J, with 6 bases between. Germline-derived CDR1 and CDR2 are SGHTA and FQGTGA. This chain's CDR3 is CASSLSRAGELFF. The DNA for the CDR3 is TGTGCCAGCAGCTTAAGCCGCGCCGGGGAGCTGTTTTTT.

Here the CDR3 DNA reads TGTGCCTGGAGTGGGGGGACTCGCCCCTACGAGCAGTACTTC. This gives the protein CAWSGGTRPYEQYF. The chain couples TRBV30 to TRBJ2-7; a weak D match, TRBD2 (6 bases). This CDR3 spans 14 amino acids. CDR1 GTSNPN and CDR2 SVGIG come from the germline V gene (reference sequence). Trimming removed 1 base at V and 2 bases at J, with 12 bases between.

As for this clone: One junction end disagrees with the germline gene, perhaps due to a read error. V is TRBV2 and J is TRBJ2-7, with D possibly being TRBD2 (6 bases). The CDR3 has 13 residues. Germline V CDR1 and CDR2: SNHLY, FYNNEI. The CDR3 spells CASTRGVAYEQYF. Here the CDR3 DNA reads TGTGCAAGCACGCGGGGAGTAGCCTACGAGCAGTACTTC.

This chain joins TRBV7-9 and TRBJ2-1, with D hard to call. Between the trimmed V and J ends, which lost 1 base and 2 bases, there was a span of 12 bases. Germline CDR1 SEHNR, CDR2 FQNEAQ (reference sequence). The CDR3 consists of 16 residues. The CDR3 region is CASSLGGGRPYNEQFF. CDR3 nucleotide sequence: TGTGCCAGCAGCTTAGGTGGTGGGCGCCCCTACAATGAGCAGTTCTTC.

Comment on this clone: The sample holds other DNA sequences that translate to the same CDR3. The chain recombines TRBV3-1 (or the pseudogene TRBV3-2) with TRBJ2-7; D remains unclear. This CDR3 comprises 12 residues. Trimming shortened V by 1 base and J by 1 base, and 2 bases separated the two germline ends. The germline V gene encodes CDR1 LGHDT and CDR2 YNNKEL (reference sequence). The CDR3 nucleotides are TGTGCCAGCAGCCAAGCTTCCTACGAGCAGTACTTC. As protein: CASSQASYEQYF.

The rearrangement links TRBV10-3 to TRBJ2-7; D perhaps matches TRBD2 (6 bases). The germline V and J ends were trimmed by 11 bases and 4 bases, with 15 bases remaining between them. In germline, CDR1 is ENHRY, CDR2 SYGVKD. The CDR3 has 12 residues. The CDR3 nucleotides read TGTGCCGTCTCCGGGACTCTTTACGAGCAGTACTTC. This gives the protein CAVSGTLYEQYF.

This chain connects TRBV5-4 to TRBJ2-3; tentatively, D is TRBD2 (6 bases). CDR1 and CDR2 from the germline V gene are SGHNT and YYREEE (reference sequence). This CDR3 is built from 16 residues. Trimming took off 4 bases at V and 5 bases at J, with 20 bases between the two ends. The CDR3 protein is CASSPDAGSGGDTQYF. In DNA, the CDR3 is TGTGCCAGCAGCCCGGATGCGGGGTCCGGGGGAGATACGCAGTATTTT.

V usage is TRBV5-6 and J usage is TRBJ1-4, with 10 positions matching TRBD1. CDR1 SGHDT and CDR2 YYEEEE come from the germline V gene. The CDR3 sequence is 15 residues long. Trimming took 3 bases from V and 4 from J; bases not matched to a gene: 3. CDR3 sequence: CASSSGQGYNEKLFF. DNA of the CDR3: TGTGCCAGCAGCTCGGGACAGGGGTATAATGAAAAACTGTTTTTT.

The J gene is TRBJ1-5, the V gene TRBV18; 10 nucleotides agree with TRBD1. CDR3 length: 15 amino acids. Germline CDR1 reads KGHSH; CDR2 reads LQKENI. Trimming removed 3 bases from V and 6 bases from J; junction bases left unmatched: 5. For the CDR3, the DNA is TGTGCCAGCTCACCGGCCGGGACAGGGGTTCAGCCCCAGCATTTT. This sequence encodes CASSPAGTGVQPQHF.

The sample holds one count of this clone. The chain uses TRBV21-1 and TRBJ2-4; the table's D call of TRBD1 was not tested on the DNA. TRBV21-1 is tagged as a pseudogene. There are 16 residues in the CDR3. The CDR3 coding sequence is TGTGCCAGCAGCGACGCAGGGGGCCTAGCCAAAAACATTCAGTACTTC. Amino acid sequence: CASSDAGGLAKNIQYF.

The rearrangement uses TRBV16 and TRBJ1-1, with 7 bases that match TRBD1. V was clipped by 2 bases and J by 8 bases; unmatched bases: 11. The CDR3 loop spans 15 amino acids. Germline V gene lookup returns CDR1 KGHSY and CDR2 FQNENV. The CDR3 nucleotides are TGTGCCAGCAGCCAAACGACAGGGTTGGGGCAAGAAGCTTTCTTT. Amino acid sequence: CASSQTTGLGQEAFF.

The chain carries TRBV27 and TRBJ1-1, with D possibly TRBD1 on 6 matching bases. With 3 bases removed from V and 1 base from J, the gap between germline ends came to 21 bases. The CDR3 is made up of 18 amino acids. Germline V gene sequence: CDR1 MNHEY, CDR2 SMNVEV (reference sequence). CDR3 in amino acids: CASSFRVRGGVANTEAFF. The CDR3 DNA sequence: TGTGCCAGCAGTTTTCGGGTAAGAGGGGGTGTAGCGAACACTGAAGCTTTCTTT.

Here the CDR3 DNA reads TGTGCCAGCAGGAGGTTCGGGACTAGCGGGATTAATGAGCAGTTCTTC. Translation gives CASRRFGTSGINEQFF. The J gene is TRBJ2-1, the V gene TRBV28; 13 nucleotides agree with TRBD2. J was trimmed by 7 bases and V by 6 bases; bases with no gene match: 9. The CDR3 consists of 16 residues. Germline assignment: CDR1 MDHEN and CDR2 SYDVKM. Together with reference TRBV28 and TRBJ2-1, the CDR3 gives the full variable domain: DVKVTQSSRYLVKRTGEKVFLECVQDMDHENMFWYRQDPGLGLRLIYFSYDVKMKEKGDIPEGYSVSREKKERFSLILESASTNQTSMYLCASRRFGTSGINEQFFGPGTRLTVL.

The chain joins TRBV5-4 to TRBJ2-2; 13 bases line up with TRBD2. The V gene's germline CDR1 is SGHNT and CDR2 YYREEE (reference sequence). V lost 0 bases and J lost 4; bases outside the gene matches: 9. This CDR3 has 19 amino acids. CDR3 region: CASSLDGTSGTRGTGELFF. The CDR3 bases are TGTGCCAGCAGCTTGGACGGGACTAGCGGGACACGAGGCACCGGGGAGCTGTTTTTT. The full variable domain, with the rest looked up from reference TRBV5-4 and TRBJ2-2, is ETGVTQSPTHLIKTRGQQVTLRCSSQSGHNTVSWYQQALGQGPQFIFQYYREEENGRGNFPPRFSGLQFPNYSSELNVNALELDDSALYLCASSLDGTSGTRGTGELFFGEGSRLTVL.